These T cell receptor beta chains were read from a single sample in a study of CD8+ T cells in alopecia areata. TCRdb's copy holds only in-frame clones and misses some; the assay was immunoSEQ multiplex PCR. The sample includes a few hundred thousand clones, roughly 40% of them seen just once. The material sequenced was CD4+ T cells sorted from blood, taken between weeks 36 and 40, from a patient treated with tofacitinib. The source is a human donor with alopecia areata. Both conserved end residues are part of each CDR3. D genes are given only for firm matches. The listing skips clone size in some rows; elsewhere it reads once, few, many or a size class.

j_call: TRBJ2-7
v_call: TRBV7-9
d_call: -
clone_size: few
cdr3_nt: TGTGCCAGCAGCTTAGGTCCGGAAGACTCCTACGAGCAGTACTTC
cdr3_aa: CASSLGPEDSYEQYF

j_call: TRBJ1-1
v_call: TRBV29-1
d_call: -
clone_size: -
cdr3_nt: TGCAGCGTTGAAGTTGCCACTGAAGCTTTCTTT
cdr3_aa: CSVEVATEAFF

j_call: TRBJ1-1
v_call: TRBV29-1
d_call: -
clone_size: -
cdr3_nt: TGCAGCGTTGTTGTGGGGGCTGAAGCTTTCTTT
cdr3_aa: CSVVVGAEAFF

j_call: TRBJ2-1
v_call: TRBV30
d_call: -
clone_size: -
cdr3_nt: TGTGCCTGGAGTTTATTGACTCCCCCCTACAATGAGCAGTTCTTC
cdr3_aa: CAWSLLTPPYNEQFF

j_call: TRBJ1-3
v_call: TRBV10-3
d_call: -
clone_size: -
cdr3_nt: TGTGCCATCAGCACACCCAACTCTGGAAACACCATATATTTT
cdr3_aa: CAISTPNSGNTIYF

j_call: TRBJ2-2
v_call: TRBV19
d_call: -
clone_size: few
cdr3_nt: TGTGCCAGTAGTATAGTTGTTGGTTGGACCGGGGAGCTGTTTTTT
cdr3_aa: CASSIVVGWTGELFF

j_call: TRBJ2-7
v_call: TRBV5-1
d_call: TRBD2
clone_size: -
cdr3_nt: TGCGCCAGCAGCAGCGGGAGAAACTACGAGCAGTACTTC
cdr3_aa: CASSSGRNYEQYF

j_call: TRBJ1-1
v_call: TRBV5-1
d_call: -
clone_size: few
cdr3_nt: TGCGCCAGCAGCTTGGGGGGGAACACTGAAGCTTTCTTT
cdr3_aa: CASSLGGNTEAFF

j_call: TRBJ1-1
v_call: TRBV27
d_call: -
clone_size: few
cdr3_nt: TGTGCCAGCAGCACAACTACGGGGCGGGGTATGACTGAAGCTTTCTTT
cdr3_aa: CASSTTTGRGMTEAFF

j_call: TRBJ2-1
v_call: TRBV30
d_call: TRBD2
clone_size: -
cdr3_nt: TGTGCCTGGAGTGTACGGGCTAGCGGGAGGGCCCTTCGGTCCTACAATGAGCAGTTCTTC
cdr3_aa: CAWSVRASGRALRSYNEQFF

j_call: TRBJ2-3
v_call: TRBV7-9
d_call: -
clone_size: many
cdr3_nt: TGTGCCAGCAGCCCAAAGGGGCCAGATACGCAGTATTTT
cdr3_aa: CASSPKGPDTQYF

j_call: TRBJ1-2
v_call: TRBV2
d_call: TRBD1
clone_size: -
cdr3_nt: TGTGCCAGCACATGGACAGGGAATGGCTACACCTTC
cdr3_aa: CASTWTGNGYTF

j_call: TRBJ2-7
v_call: TRBV5-1
d_call: -
clone_size: -
cdr3_nt: TGCGCCAGCAGCTTCGGACAGCCTGAAAGGGAGCAGTACTTC
cdr3_aa: CASSFGQPEREQYF

j_call: TRBJ1-2
v_call: TRBV29-1
d_call: TRBD1
clone_size: -
cdr3_nt: TGCACCGCCGGGAACGACAGGGGCGACTATGGCTACACCTTC
cdr3_aa: CTAGNDRGDYGYTF

j_call: TRBJ2-7
v_call: TRBV18
d_call: -
clone_size: few
cdr3_nt: TGTGCCAGCTCACCCACAGTGTCCTACGAGCAGTACTTC
cdr3_aa: CASSPTVSYEQYF

j_call: TRBJ2-7
v_call: TRBV25-1
d_call: TRBD1
clone_size: -
cdr3_nt: TGTGCCAGCTCAGGGGGCTACGAGCAGTACTTC
cdr3_aa: CASSGGYEQYF

j_call: TRBJ2-3
v_call: TRBV9
d_call: TRBD2
clone_size: -
cdr3_nt: TGTGCCAGCAGCGTAGCCCAACAGCTCTCGGGGGGTACGCAGTATTTT
cdr3_aa: CASSVAQQLSGGTQYF

j_call: TRBJ2-7
v_call: TRBV29-1
d_call: -
clone_size: -
cdr3_nt: TGCAGCGTTGGGGCTGGGATCTCCTACGAGCAGTACTTC
cdr3_aa: CSVGAGISYEQYF

j_call: TRBJ2-5
v_call: TRBV7-6
d_call: -
clone_size: -
cdr3_nt: TGTGCCAGCAGCCTACTAGGGCCCGGGGAGACCCAGTACTTC
cdr3_aa: CASSLLGPGETQYF

j_call: TRBJ2-3
v_call: TRBV6-5
d_call: -
clone_size: -
cdr3_nt: TGTGCCAGCAGTTCTTCCGCGAATACGCAGTATTTT
cdr3_aa: CASSSSANTQYF